Below, 29 T cell receptor beta chains from the same sample are listed, as sequenced in a study of beta chain features in type 1 diabetes. Sequenced material consisted of expressed TCRB transcripts (all of the isolated RNA was reverse transcribed). Sequencing was performed with immunoSEQ multiplex PCR; in TCRdb, only in-frame clones are kept and a portion is missing. The data show about 150,000 clones, around 10% seen once. What was sequenced was central memory CD4+ T cells from blood. These TCRs come from a man younger than 30 in good health.

The gene calls are TRBV18 and TRBJ2-3; 9 bases map to TRBD1. CDR3 length equals 15 residues. V trimming: 4 bases; J trimming: 1 base; junction bases outside the gene matches: 3. Per germline, CDR1 KGHSH and CDR2 LQKENI. The chain's CDR3 is CASSRRDRGTDTQYF. The CDR3 DNA is TGTGCCAGCTCACGACGGGACAGGGGCACAGATACGCAGTATTTT.

This clone showed up just a few times. The sample has other DNA sequences that encode this CDR3 too. The V gene is TRBV19, the J gene TRBJ2-1; D gene unclear. The CDR3 loop spans 13 amino acids. The germline CDR1 and CDR2 sequences are LNHDA and SQIVND (reference sequence). Trimming left V 10 bases short and J 5 bases short, with 15 bases between. This CDR3 reads CATARGHHNEQFF. CDR3 DNA sequence: TGTGCCACTGCGCGAGGTCACCACAATGAGCAGTTCTTC.

This clone showed up just a few times. This chain links TRBV11-2 with TRBJ1-3, with D perhaps TRBD1 (5 bases). CDR3 length equals 16 residues. V lost 2 bases and J 0 bases, leaving 11 bases between the germline ends. Germline CDR1 is SGHAT and CDR2 is FQNNGV. This CDR3 reads CASSLQGLGSGNTIYF. The DNA of the CDR3 is TGTGCCAGCAGCTTACAGGGCTTGGGCTCTGGAAACACCATATATTTT.

Concerning this clone itself: One base away lies a much larger clone, so this may be a sequencing read error. This CDR3 is also generated by other DNA sequences in the sample. The V gene is TRBV7-2, the J gene TRBJ2-5; D unresolved. The germline gives CDR1 SGHTA, CDR2 FQGNSA. CDR3 length: 11 amino acids. Trimming removed 3 bases at V and 2 bases at J, with 1 base between. This CDR3 is CASSLQETQYF. The DNA of the CDR3 is TGTGCCAGCAGCTTGCAAGAGACCCAGTACTTC.

This clone was seen more than once but under ten times. The chain joins TRBV30 to TRBJ1-2; maybe TRBD1 (6 bases). V dropped 0 bases and J dropped 5 bases, with 19 bases sitting between them. Germline V lookup: CDR1 GTSNPN, CDR2 SVGIG (reference sequence). There are 16 residues in the CDR3. CDR3 in amino acids: CAWSVVLGQPRYGYTF. The CDR3 DNA reads TGTGCCTGGAGTGTAGTCCTAGGACAGCCACGTTATGGCTACACCTTC.

The chain uses TRBV7-2 and TRBJ2-7, with 9 nucleotides matching TRBD2. CDR1 is SGHTA and CDR2 is FQGNSA in the germline V gene. J lost 3 bases, V lost 5 bases, and 8 bases had no gene match. This CDR3 contains 15 residues. The CDR3 coding sequence is TGTGCCAGCAGCCCGTCTACGACTAGCGGCTACGAGCAGTACTTC. Translating it yields CASSPSTTSGYEQYF.

The table lists this clone with many counts. The chain employs TRBV10-3 and TRBJ2-3; no definite D call. The CDR3 runs 12 residues. V was clipped by 3 bases and J by 3 bases, with 4 bases between them. Germline assignment: CDR1 ENHRY and CDR2 SYGVKD. The CDR3 DNA sequence: TGTGCCATCAGTGAACATACAGATACGCAGTATTTT. Its translation is CAISEHTDTQYF.

J is TRBJ1-2 and V is TRBV7-2; the D is unclear. The V and J ends lost 0 bases and 6 bases respectively, with 5 bases between them. The CDR3 sequence is 12 residues long. CDR1 SGHTA and CDR2 FQGNSA come from the germline V gene. In nucleotides, the CDR3 is TGTGCCAGCAGCTTAGCGTGGGATGGCTACACCTTC. It yields the protein CASSLAWDGYTF. Full variable domain (remainder filled in from reference TRBV7-2 and TRBJ1-2): GAGVSQSPSNKVTEKGKDVELRCDPISGHTALYWYRQSLGQGLEFLIYFQGNSAPDKSGLPSDRFSAERTGGSVSTLTIQRTQQEDSAVYLCASSLAWDGYTFGSGTRLTVV.

V is TRBV7-2 and J is TRBJ2-7; D is unclear. The CDR3 length is 13 residues. The germline gives CDR1 SGHTA, CDR2 FQGNSA. Trimming took 5 bases from V and 3 from J, leaving 11 bases between them. The CDR3 region has the DNA TGTGCCAGCAGCCCACCAAAGGACTACGAGCAGTACTTC. Encoded protein: CASSPPKDYEQYF.

With regard to this clone: The same CDR3 also results from other DNA sequences found in this sample. The chain employs TRBV20-1 and TRBJ2-7; D unresolved. The CDR3 has 11 residues. The V end was cut by 3 bases, the J end by 3 bases, with 6 bases between. The germline V gene encodes CDR1 DFQATT and CDR2 SNEGSKA (reference sequence). The CDR3 DNA is TGCAGTGCTAGTCGGGTCTACGAGCAGTACTTC. Amino acids: CSASRVYEQYF.

On this clone itself: One end of the junction is discordant with germline, which a read error may explain. V usage is TRBV7-9 and J usage is TRBJ2-1; D call uncertain. Per the germline V gene, CDR1 is SEHNR and CDR2 is FQNEAQ (reference sequence). This CDR3 contains 17 residues. Written as DNA, the CDR3 is TGCGCCAGCAGCCAAGACATACAGTCCTCTTCCTACAATGAGCAGTTCTTC. This encodes CASSQDIQSSSYNEQFF. Full variable domain (missing parts from reference TRBV7-9 and TRBJ2-1): DTGVSQNPRHKITKRGQNVTFRCDPISEHNRLYWYRQTLGQGPEFLTYFQNEAQLEKSRLLSDRFSAERPKGSFSTLEIQRTEQGDSAMYLCASSQDIQSSSYNEQFFGPGTRLTVL.

The chain carries TRBV19 and TRBJ2-5; D not certain. Per the germline V gene, CDR1 is LNHDA and CDR2 is SQIVND (reference sequence). Trimming stripped 3 bases from V and 0 bases from J, with 5 bases between. The CDR3 runs to 13 residues. The CDR3 nucleotides are TGTGCCAGTAGTATCCAGTACCAAGAGACCCAGTACTTC. Translating gives CASSIQYQETQYF.

This clone was seen more than once but under ten times. The chain has TRBV6-1 and TRBJ2-1, with 7 bases matching TRBD2. The CDR3 is made up of 13 amino acids. CDR1 and CDR2 (germline): MNHNS, SASEGT. V gave up 8 bases and J gave up 3 bases; unmatched junction bases: 4. This CDR3 is CASAGERYNEQFF. The CDR3 DNA follows: TGTGCCAGCGCGGGGGAGCGCTACAATGAGCAGTTCTTC.

In this sample, this clone turned up a few times. The rearrangement links TRBV27 to TRBJ1-6; D is uncertain. The V and J ends lost 6 bases and 1 base respectively, with 10 bases between them. The CDR3 consists of 15 residues. Germline V gene sequence: CDR1 MNHEY, CDR2 SMNVEV (reference sequence). In DNA form, the CDR3 reads TGTGCCAGCAGCCCAGTGGTGTCCTATAATTCACCCCTCCACTTT. As protein: CASSPVVSYNSPLHF.

The gene calls are TRBV7-9 and TRBJ2-2; 9 bases map to TRBD1. The CDR3 runs to 16 residues. The germline gives CDR1 SEHNR, CDR2 FQNEAQ (reference sequence). V lost 4 bases and J lost 6; bases outside the gene matches: 9. The DNA for the CDR3 is TGTGCCAGCAGCTGGATGCCGGGACAGGGTGCCGGGGAGCTGTTTTTT. Translation gives CASSWMPGQGAGELFF.

The table lists this clone with a few counts. The J gene is TRBJ2-7, the V gene TRBV27; D is unresolved. V lost 7 bases, J lost 6 bases, and 16 bases lay in between. The germline gives CDR1 MNHEY, CDR2 SMNVEV (reference sequence). This CDR3 spans 13 amino acids. The CDR3 here is CASNSNGLGEQYF. The CDR3 DNA is TGTGCCAGCAACTCTAACGGCTTAGGCGAGCAGTACTTC.

This clone was detected only once. The chain couples TRBV7-2 to TRBJ1-6; the D is unclear. With 3 bases removed from V and 9 bases from J, the gap between germline ends came to 6 bases. The germline V gene has CDR1 SGHTA and CDR2 FQGNSA. The length of the CDR3 is 12 residues. CDR3 region: CASSFRGSPLHF. The CDR3 DNA is TGTGCCAGCAGCTTTAGAGGTTCACCCCTCCACTTT.

J is TRBJ1-5 and V is TRBV9; D is ambiguous. With 4 bases removed from V and 7 bases from J, the gap between germline ends came to 12 bases. CDR3 length: 13 amino acids. From germline, CDR1 is SGDLS and CDR2 YYNGEE. The DNA for the CDR3 is TGTGCCAGCAGCCCACGTTCGGGGCAGCCCCAGCATTTT. Residues: CASSPRSGQPQHF.

This clone was seen only a few times. One end of the junction does not line up with germline, which may come from a read error. This chain links TRBV29-1 with TRBJ1-2; D is undetermined. Germline V lookup: CDR1 SQVTM, CDR2 ANQGSEA. The CDR3 has 10 residues. Here the CDR3 reads CSVLQSGLDF. Written as DNA, the CDR3 is TGCAGCGTCCTCCAGAGCGGGCTAGACTTC.

The genes are TRBV5-4 and TRBJ2-5; 8 bases are shared with TRBD1. Germline CDR1 and CDR2: SGHNT and YYREEE (reference sequence). CDR3 size: 16 residues. V lost 4 bases to trimming and J lost 6 bases; unmatched junction nucleotides: 14. The CDR3 protein is CASSLGQAPKGQTQYF. The CDR3 DNA reads as TGTGCCAGCAGCCTGGGACAGGCCCCGAAAGGACAGACCCAGTACTTC.

This clone turned up a few times. This chain uses TRBV7-8 with TRBJ2-5, with 7 nucleotides matching TRBD2. The V gene end was trimmed by 5 bases and the J gene end by 3 bases; junction bases not matched to a gene: 6. Germline loops: CDR1 SGHVS, CDR2 FQNEAQ. CDR3 length: 14 amino acids. This CDR3 reads CASSPVGGKETQYF. The CDR3 coding sequence is TGTGCCAGCAGCCCAGTGGGAGGGAAAGAGACCCAGTACTTC.

The chain is built from TRBV7-2 and TRBJ2-5; D possibly matches TRBD1 or TRBD2 (6 bases each). Germline V lookup: CDR1 SGHTA, CDR2 FQGNSA. CDR3 size: 14 residues. The V and J ends lost 5 bases and 5 bases respectively, with 15 bases between them. The CDR3 bases are TGTGCCAGCAGCGCCGGGGGCAGGGTGGAGACCCAGTACTTC. Protein sequence: CASSAGGRVETQYF. The variable domain in full, completed from reference TRBV7-2 and TRBJ2-5, reads GAGVSQSPSNKVTEKGKDVELRCDPISGHTALYWYRQSLGQGLEFLIYFQGNSAPDKSGLPSDRFSAERTGGSVSTLTIQRTQQEDSAVYLCASSAGGRVETQYFGPGTRLLVL.

The V and J genes are TRBV7-6 and TRBJ2-3; no clear D gene. CDR1 and CDR2 (germline): SGHVS, FNYEAQ. V dropped 1 base and J dropped 1 base, with 3 bases sitting between them. The CDR3 sequence is 13 residues long. The CDR3 loop is CASSLVRTDTQYF. The DNA of the CDR3 is TGTGCCAGCAGCTTAGTTCGCACAGATACGCAGTATTTT.

Points on this clone: This likely came from a read error, as a far larger clone is one base away. The sample holds other DNA sequences that translate to the same CDR3. The V call is TRBV7-9, the J call TRBJ2-7; D is unresolved. V lost 1 base and J 2 bases, leaving 3 bases between the germline ends. CDR1 is SEHNR and CDR2 is FQNEAQ in the germline V gene (reference sequence). The CDR3 runs 12 residues. CDR3 sequence (DNA): TGTGCCAGCAGCTTAGTCACCTACGAGCAGTACTTC. Protein: CASSLVTYEQYF.

This clone has a handful of counts. The junction differs from germline at one of its ends, possibly a read error. The chain joins TRBV9 to TRBJ2-5, with TRBD1 matching over 8 bases. This CDR3 comprises 16 residues. CDR1 is SGDLS, CDR2 YYNGEE, per germline. As DNA, the CDR3 is TGTGCCAGCAGCGTAGTTGCGCAGGGGGCCCAAGGGACCCAGTACTTC. As protein: CASSVVAQGAQGTQYF.

V is TRBV7-9 and J is TRBJ2-1; 9 bases match TRBD1. Germline loops: CDR1 SEHNR, CDR2 FQNEAQ (reference sequence). V was pared by 1 base and J by 5 bases, with 9 bases of the junction left unmatched. The CDR3 is made up of 17 amino acids. In nucleotides, the CDR3 is TGTGCCAGCAGCTTAGGTAGGGGACAGGGTCCGAACAATGAGCAGTTCTTC. Translation gives CASSLGRGQGPNNEQFF.

CDR3 protein: CASSVAPLSSTRADTQYF. For the CDR3, the DNA is TGTGCCAGCAGCGTAGCCCCATTGTCCTCGACCAGGGCAGATACGCAGTATTTT. The chain has TRBV9 and TRBJ2-3, with D perhaps TRBD1 (5 bases). V lost 0 bases and J 4 bases, leaving 21 bases between the germline ends. The CDR3 sequence is 18 residues long. CDR1 SGDLS and CDR2 YYNGEE come from the germline V gene. The entire variable domain, with the rest obtained from reference TRBV9 and TRBJ2-3, is as follows: DSGVTQTPKHLITATGQRVTLRCSPRSGDLSVYWYQQSLDQGLQFLIQYYNGEERAKGNILERFSAQQFPDLHSELNLSSLELGDSALYFCASSVAPLSSTRADTQYFGPGTRLTVL.

This clone appeared a few times. The rearrangement uses TRBV10-3 and TRBJ1-2; D unresolved. V was pared by 2 bases and J by 5 bases, with 9 bases between. This CDR3 is 13 amino acids long. CDR1 is ENHRY, CDR2 SYGVKD, per germline. CDR3 bases: TGTGCCATCAGTGAGGAGTTGGAATATGGCTACACCTTC. Translating gives CAISEELEYGYTF.

This clone was observed a handful of times. This chain links TRBV6-1 with TRBJ1-2, with unresolved D. Germline values: CDR1 MNHNS, CDR2 SASEGT. The CDR3 is 14 amino acids. Deletions cut 7 bases from V and 8 bases from J, with 20 bases between. The CDR3: CASIEGTSRRGYTF. In DNA form, the CDR3 reads TGTGCCAGCATCGAAGGAACGTCGCGGAGGGGCTACACCTTC.